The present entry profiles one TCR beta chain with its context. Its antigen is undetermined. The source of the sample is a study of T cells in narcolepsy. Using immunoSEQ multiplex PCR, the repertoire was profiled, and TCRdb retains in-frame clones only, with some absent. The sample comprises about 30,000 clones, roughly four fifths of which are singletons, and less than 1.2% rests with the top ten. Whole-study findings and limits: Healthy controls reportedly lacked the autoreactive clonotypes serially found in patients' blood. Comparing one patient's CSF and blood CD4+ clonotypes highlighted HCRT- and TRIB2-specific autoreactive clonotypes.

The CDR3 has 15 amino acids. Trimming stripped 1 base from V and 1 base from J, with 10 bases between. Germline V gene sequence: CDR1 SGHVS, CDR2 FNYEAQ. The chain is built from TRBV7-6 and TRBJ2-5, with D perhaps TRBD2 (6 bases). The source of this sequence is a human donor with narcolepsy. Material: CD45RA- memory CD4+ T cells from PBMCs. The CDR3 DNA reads TGTGCCAGCAGCTTAGAGGTGACTAGCCAAGAGACCCAGTACTTC. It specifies CASSLEVTSQETQYF.